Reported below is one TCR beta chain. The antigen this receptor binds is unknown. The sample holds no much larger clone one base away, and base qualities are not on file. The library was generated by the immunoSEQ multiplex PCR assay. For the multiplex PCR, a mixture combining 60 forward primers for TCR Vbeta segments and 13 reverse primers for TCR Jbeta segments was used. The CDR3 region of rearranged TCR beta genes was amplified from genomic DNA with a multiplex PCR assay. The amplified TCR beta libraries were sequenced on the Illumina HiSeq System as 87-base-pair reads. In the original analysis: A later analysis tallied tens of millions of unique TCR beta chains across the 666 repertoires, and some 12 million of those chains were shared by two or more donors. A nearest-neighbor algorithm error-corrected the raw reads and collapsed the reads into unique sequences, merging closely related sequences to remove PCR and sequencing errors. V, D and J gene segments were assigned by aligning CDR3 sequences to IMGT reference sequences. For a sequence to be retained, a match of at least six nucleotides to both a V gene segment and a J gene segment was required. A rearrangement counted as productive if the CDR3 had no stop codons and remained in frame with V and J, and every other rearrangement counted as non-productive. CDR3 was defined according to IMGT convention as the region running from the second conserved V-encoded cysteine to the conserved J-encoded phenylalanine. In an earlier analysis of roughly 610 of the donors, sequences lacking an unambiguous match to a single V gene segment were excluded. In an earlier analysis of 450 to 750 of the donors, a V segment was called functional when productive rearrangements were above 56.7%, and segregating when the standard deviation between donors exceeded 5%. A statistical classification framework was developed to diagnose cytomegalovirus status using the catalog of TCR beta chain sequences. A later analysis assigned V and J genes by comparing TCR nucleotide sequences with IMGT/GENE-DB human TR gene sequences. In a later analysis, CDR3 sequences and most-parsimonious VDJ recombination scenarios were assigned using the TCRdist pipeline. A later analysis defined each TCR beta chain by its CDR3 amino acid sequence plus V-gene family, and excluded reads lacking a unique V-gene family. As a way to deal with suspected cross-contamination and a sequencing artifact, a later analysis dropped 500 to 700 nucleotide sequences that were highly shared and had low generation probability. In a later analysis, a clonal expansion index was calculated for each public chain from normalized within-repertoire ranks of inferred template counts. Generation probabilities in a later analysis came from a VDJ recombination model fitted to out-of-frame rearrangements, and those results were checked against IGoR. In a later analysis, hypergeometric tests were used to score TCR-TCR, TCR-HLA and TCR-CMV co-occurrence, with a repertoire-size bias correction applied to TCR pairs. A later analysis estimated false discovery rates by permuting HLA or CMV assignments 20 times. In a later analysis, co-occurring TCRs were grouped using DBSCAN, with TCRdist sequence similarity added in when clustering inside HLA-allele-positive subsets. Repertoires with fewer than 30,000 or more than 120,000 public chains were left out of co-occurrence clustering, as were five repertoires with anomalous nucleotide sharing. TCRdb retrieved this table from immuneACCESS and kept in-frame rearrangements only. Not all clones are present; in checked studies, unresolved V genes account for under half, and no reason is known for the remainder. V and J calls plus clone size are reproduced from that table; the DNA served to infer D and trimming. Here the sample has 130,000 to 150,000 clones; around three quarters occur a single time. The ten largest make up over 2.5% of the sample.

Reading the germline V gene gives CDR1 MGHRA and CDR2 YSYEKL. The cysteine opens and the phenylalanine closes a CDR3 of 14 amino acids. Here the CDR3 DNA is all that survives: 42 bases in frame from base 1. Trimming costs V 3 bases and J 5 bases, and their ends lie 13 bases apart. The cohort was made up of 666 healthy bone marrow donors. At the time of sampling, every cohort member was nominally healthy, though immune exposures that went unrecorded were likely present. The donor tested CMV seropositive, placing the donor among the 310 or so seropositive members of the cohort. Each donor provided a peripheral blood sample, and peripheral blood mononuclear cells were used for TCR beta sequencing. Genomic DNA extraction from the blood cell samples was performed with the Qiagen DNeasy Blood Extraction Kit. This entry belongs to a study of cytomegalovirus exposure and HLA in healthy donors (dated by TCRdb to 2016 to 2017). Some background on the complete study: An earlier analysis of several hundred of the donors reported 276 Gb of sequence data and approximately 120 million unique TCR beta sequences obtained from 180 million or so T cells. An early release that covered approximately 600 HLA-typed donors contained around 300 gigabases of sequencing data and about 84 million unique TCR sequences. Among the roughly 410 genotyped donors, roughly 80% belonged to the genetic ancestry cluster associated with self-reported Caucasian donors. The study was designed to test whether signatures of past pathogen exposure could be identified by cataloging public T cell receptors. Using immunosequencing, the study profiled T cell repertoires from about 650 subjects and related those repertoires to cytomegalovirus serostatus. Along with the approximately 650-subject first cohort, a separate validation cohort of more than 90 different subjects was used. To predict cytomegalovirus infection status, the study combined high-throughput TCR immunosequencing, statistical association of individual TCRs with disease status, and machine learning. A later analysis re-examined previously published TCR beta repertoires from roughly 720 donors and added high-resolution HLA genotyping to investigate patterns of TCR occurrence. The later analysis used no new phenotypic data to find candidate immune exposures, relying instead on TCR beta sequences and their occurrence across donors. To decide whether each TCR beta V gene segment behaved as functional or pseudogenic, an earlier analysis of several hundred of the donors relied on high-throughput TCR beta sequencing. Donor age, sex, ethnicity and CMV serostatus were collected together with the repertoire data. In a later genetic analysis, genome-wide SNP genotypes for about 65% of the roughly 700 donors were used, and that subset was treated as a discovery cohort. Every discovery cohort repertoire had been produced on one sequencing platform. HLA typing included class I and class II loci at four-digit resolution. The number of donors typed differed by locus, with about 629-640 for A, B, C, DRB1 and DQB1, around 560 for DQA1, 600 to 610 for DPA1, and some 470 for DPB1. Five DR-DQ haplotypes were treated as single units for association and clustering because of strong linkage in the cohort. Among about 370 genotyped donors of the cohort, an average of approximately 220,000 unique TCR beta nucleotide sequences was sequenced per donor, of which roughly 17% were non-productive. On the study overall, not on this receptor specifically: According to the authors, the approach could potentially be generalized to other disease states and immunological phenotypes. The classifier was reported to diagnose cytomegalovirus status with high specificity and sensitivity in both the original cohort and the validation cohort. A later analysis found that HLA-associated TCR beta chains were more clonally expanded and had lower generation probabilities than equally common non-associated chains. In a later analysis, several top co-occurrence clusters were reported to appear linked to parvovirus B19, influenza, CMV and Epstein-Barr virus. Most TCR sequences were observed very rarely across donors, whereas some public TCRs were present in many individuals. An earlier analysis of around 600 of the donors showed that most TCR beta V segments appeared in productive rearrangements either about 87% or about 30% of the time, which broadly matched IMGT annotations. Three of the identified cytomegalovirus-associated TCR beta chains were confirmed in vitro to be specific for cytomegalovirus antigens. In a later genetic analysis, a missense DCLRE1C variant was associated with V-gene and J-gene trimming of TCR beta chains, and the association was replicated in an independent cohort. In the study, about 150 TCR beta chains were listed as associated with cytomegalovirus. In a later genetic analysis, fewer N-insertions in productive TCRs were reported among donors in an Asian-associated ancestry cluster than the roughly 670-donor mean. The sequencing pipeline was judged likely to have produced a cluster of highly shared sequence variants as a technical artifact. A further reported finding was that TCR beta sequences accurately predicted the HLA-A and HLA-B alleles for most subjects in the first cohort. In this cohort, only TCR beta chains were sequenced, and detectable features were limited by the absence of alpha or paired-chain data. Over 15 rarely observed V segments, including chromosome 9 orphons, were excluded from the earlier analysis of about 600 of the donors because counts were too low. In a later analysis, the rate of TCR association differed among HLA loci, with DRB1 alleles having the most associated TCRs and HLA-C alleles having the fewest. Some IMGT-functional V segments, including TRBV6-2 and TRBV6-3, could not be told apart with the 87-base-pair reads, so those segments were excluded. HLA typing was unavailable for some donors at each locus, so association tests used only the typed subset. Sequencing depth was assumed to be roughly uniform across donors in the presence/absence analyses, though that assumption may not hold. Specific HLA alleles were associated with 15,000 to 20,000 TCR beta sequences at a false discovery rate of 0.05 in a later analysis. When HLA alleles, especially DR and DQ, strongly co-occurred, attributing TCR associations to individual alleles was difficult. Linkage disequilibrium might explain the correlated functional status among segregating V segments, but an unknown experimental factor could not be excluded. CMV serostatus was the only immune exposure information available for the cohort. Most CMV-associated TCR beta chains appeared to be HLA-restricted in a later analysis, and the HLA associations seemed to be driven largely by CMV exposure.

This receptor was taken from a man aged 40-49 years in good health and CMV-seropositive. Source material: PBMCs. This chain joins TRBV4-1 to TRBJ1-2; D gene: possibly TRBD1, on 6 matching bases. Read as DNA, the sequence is TGCGCCAGCAGCCACGGACAGCGATTTTATGGCTACACCTTC. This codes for CASSHGQRFYGYTF.